The clone carrying this T cell receptor beta chain has a handful of counts. This sample is drawn from a study of patients and donors after allogeneic stem cell transplantation. TCRdb called the RT-PCR reads again in MiXCR, with one record for every CDR3 protein. The sample carries approximately 210,000 distinct CDR3 sequences, approximately 41% recorded once. Germline trimming cut 9 bases from V and 6 bases from J; bases unmatched to any gene: 11. The CDR3 consists of 13 residues. CDR1 is SGHDT, CDR2 YYEEEE, per germline. This sequence joins TRBV5-6 and TRBJ2-7; 8 nucleotides align to TRBD1. The clonotype was recovered from a human donor who was either an allogeneic HSCT recipient or a stem cell or donor lymphocyte infusion donor (not recorded which). It is not recorded whose cells these are; they may come from a transplant donor. The source material was blood, either unsorted or a sorted T cell fraction (not recorded which). CDR3 sequence: CATYRTGGLEQYF. Here the CDR3 DNA reads TGTGCCACCTATCGTACAGGGGGTCTCGAGCAGTACTTC.